This entry describes one TCR beta chain. The target of this receptor is not known. No qualities accompany the bases; no much larger clone lies one base away. This record belongs to a study of CD39 and CD103 CD8 tumor-infiltrating T cells (dated 2018 in TCRdb). As for the study more broadly: Repertoire comparisons were shown for an HPV-positive HNSCC, an HPV-negative HNSCC, an ovarian cancer and a melanoma patient. Repertoires of CD8 TIL subsets defined by CD103 and CD39 were compared with peripheral memory CD8 T cells by TCRbeta CDR3 deep sequencing. The paper as a whole reports these results and caveats: DP CD8 TILs appeared to be more oligoclonal than DN and SP CD8 TILs and blood memory CD8 T cells, with roughly 56-90% covered by the top 30 clonotypes. DP TIL clonotypes were rarely found in blood or uninvolved lymph node, whereas DN TIL clonotypes largely overlapped peripheral memory CD8 repertoires.

At the time samples were collected, the patients were not on therapy, although their prior treatments varied from chemotherapy, radiotherapy, surgery and immunotherapy to none at all. After thawing, cells went through T lymphocyte enrichment using a negative-selection kit, with EpCAM beads added for tumor-infiltrating lymphocytes. Memory CD8 T cells were sorted as CD8+CD4-CD45RA- cells regardless of CCR7 expression. Before analysis, peripheral blood mononuclear cells were separated on a Ficoll-Paque PLUS gradient and then cryopreserved. Populations were sorted to over 98% purity on a FACSAria II, and cell pellets were frozen for TCR sequencing without culture. For each subset, between roughly 8,500 and 110,000 sorted cells were used for genomic DNA extraction with the DNeasy Blood and Tissue Kit. The TCRbeta V-J or V-D-J regions were sequenced and mapped through the immunoSEQ service, and coverage above 10x per sample was achieved. On the study's bioinformatics: The analysis included only productive rearrangements exported from the immunoSEQ Analyzer platform, and clonality was assessed using the 500 most abundant clones. Repertoire overlap between populations was quantified with the Morisita-Horn similarity index and the Jaccard index. Morisita-Horn similarity between CD8 T-cell subset TCR repertoires was measured in over five cancer patients. As stored in TCRdb, this immuneACCESS dataset retains in-frame rearrangements with V and J assigned. A fraction of the clones does not appear; measured against another copy, unresolved V genes explain less than half of the discrepancy, and the remainder lacks a known reason. V and J calls and clone size come straight from that table; D and trimming were deduced from the DNA. The sample data list around 15,000 clones, and about 90% of these were observed just once. The top ten clonotypes cover 3.5% to 5% of the sample.

Cut back by 5 bases and 0 bases, the V and J ends lie 13 bases apart. CDR1 MDHEN and CDR2 SYDVKM are derived from the germline V gene. There are 15 amino acids in the CDR3, from cysteine to phenylalanine inclusive. Only the CDR3 region is kept as DNA, spanning 45 bases read in frame from base 1. The V and J segments used are TRBV28 and TRBJ1-1; there is no confident call for the D gene. The sequenced sample consisted of CD8+ T cells sorted from blood. Sample cell subset or site, as interpreted from the label and publication: total memory CD8 T cells (CD45RA-CCR7+/-) from blood or uninvolved lymph node. This TCR came from a human donor with head and neck squamous cell carcinoma. The CDR3 protein: CASSPYKNLNTEAFF. The DNA sequence is TGTGCCAGCAGTCCGTATAAGAATCTGAACACTGAAGCTTTCTTT.